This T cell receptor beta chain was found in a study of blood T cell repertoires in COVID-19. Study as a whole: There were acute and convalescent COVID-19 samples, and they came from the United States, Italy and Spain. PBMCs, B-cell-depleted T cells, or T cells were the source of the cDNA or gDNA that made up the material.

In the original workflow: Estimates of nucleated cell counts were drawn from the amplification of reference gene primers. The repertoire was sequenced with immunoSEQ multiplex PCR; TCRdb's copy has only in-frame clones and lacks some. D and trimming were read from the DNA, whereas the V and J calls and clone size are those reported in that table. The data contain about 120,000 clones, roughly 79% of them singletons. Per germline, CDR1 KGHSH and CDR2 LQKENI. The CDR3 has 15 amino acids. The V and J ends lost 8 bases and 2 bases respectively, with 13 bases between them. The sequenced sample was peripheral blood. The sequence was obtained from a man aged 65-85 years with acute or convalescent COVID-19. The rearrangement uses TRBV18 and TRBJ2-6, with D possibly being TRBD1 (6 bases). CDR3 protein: CASPQGNPGANVLTF. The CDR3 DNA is TGTGCCAGCCCTCAGGGGAACCCTGGGGCCAACGTCCTGACTTTC.